The sequence of this T cell receptor beta chain was determined in a study of cytomegalovirus exposure and HLA in healthy donors. Study findings and constraints: Using the classifier, cytomegalovirus status was reportedly diagnosed with high specificity and sensitivity.

A word on this clone: Its target is unknown.

Germline V CDR1 and CDR2: SGHTA, FQGNSA. The CDR3 covers 15 residues. Trimming removed 4 bases from V and 8 bases from J, with 17 bases in between. Primers: 60 Vbeta forward and 13 Jbeta reverse. Measured with immunoSEQ multiplex PCR; TCRdb has only the in-frame clones, and not every one. Altogether fewer than 65,000 clones are present, about 89% being singletons, with the ten largest covering approximately 1.5%. This chain joins TRBV7-2 and TRBJ1-4, with unresolved D. Sequenced sample: PBMCs. The TCR comes from a man between 18 and 29 years old in good health and CMV-seronegative. As DNA, the CDR3 is TGTGCCAGCAGCTCGCGTGGAACGGGTGAAGAAAAACTGTTTTTT. This encodes CASSSRGTGEEKLFF.